This TCR beta chain was found in a study of T cells after yellow fever vaccination. Study results and limitations: Shared CD4/CD8 clonotypes were a small share, likely from convergent recombination.

Only a few counts were recorded for this clonotype. Its antigen is as yet unknown. After removal of 4 bases from V and 1 base from J, the junction contained 9 bases not matched to a gene. This CDR3 is built from 17 residues. Germline V gene data show CDR1 as SGHTA and CDR2 as FQGNSA. TCRdb recomputed calls from the 5' RACE reads with MiXCR, one row per CDR3 protein. The profile shows under 550,000 distinct CDR3 sequences, around a fifth of them singletons. This chain joins TRBV7-2 and TRBJ2-2, with TRBD2 matching over 7 bases. This receptor was identified in a man aged 18 to 35 who received the YFV17D yellow fever vaccine. The input for sequencing was PBMCs, taken roughly 20 days after the first yellow fever vaccination. The CDR3 sequence is CASSSDPRGGNTGELFF. CDR3 coding DNA: TGTGCCAGCAGCTCCGATCCTCGCGGGGGGAACACCGGGGAGCTGTTTTTT.